This T cell receptor beta chain was retrieved from a study of CD8 T cells in Susac syndrome. Study outcomes and limitations: Acknowledgment was made by the study that its TCR sequencing and HLA analysis involved a relatively small number of individuals.

cDNA came from roughly 0.53 to 1 ug RNA primed by random hexamers. Amplification of TCR beta CDR3 spanned 54 Vbeta and 13 Jbeta via immunoSEQ multiplex PCR. TCRdb ran MiXCR on the immunoSEQ multiplex PCR reads and lists one entry per CDR3 protein. The table shows about 300,000 distinct CDR3 sequences, with about 91% occurring only once. Turning to this clonotype: Its antigen is as yet unknown.

The length of the CDR3 is 15 residues. V was cut by 6 bases and J by 0 bases, with 11 bases left in between. CDR1 is MNHNS, CDR2 SASEGT, per germline. The chain joins TRBV6-1 to TRBJ1-4; no reliable D call. Sequenced material: CD4+ T cells from PBMCs. The source of this sequence is a human donor with multiple sclerosis. CDR3 sequence: CASSLQRATNEKLFF. As DNA, the CDR3 is TGTGCCAGCAGCCTACAGAGGGCAACTAATGAAAAACTGTTTTTT.